The clone carrying this TCR beta chain has a count of ten or more. The CDR3 totals 15 residues. The junction had 6 bases not matched to a gene; V was cut back by 5 bases and J by 6 bases. Germline V gene data show CDR1 as LGHDT and CDR2 as YNNKEL (reference sequence). TCRbeta library construction was performed incorporating unique molecular identifiers. TCRdb independently ran MiXCR on the PCR reads; one entry per CDR3 protein. Among 230,000 or so distinct CDR3 sequences listed, approximately 12% were seen once. The source of the sample is a study of T-cell reconstitution after alpha-beta-depleted transplantation in children.

The chain has TRBV3-1 and TRBJ1-6; 8 bases are a match to TRBD1. This clonotype originated in a human donor who donated a stem cell graft to a child with acute lymphoblastic leukemia. The input for sequencing was PBMCs from the stem cell graft donor, taken from the stem cell graft. CDR3 bases: TGTGCCAGCAGCTGGGGACAGGTGATTAATTCACCCCTCCACTTT. This encodes CASSWGQVINSPLHF.